A single sample gave rise to the 17 T cell receptor beta chains below, sequenced in a study of cytomegalovirus exposure and HLA in healthy donors (TCRdb year 2017). Library prep was done by the immunoSEQ multiplex PCR assay. TCRdb stores this immuneACCESS table with in-frame sequences only. Part of the clones is absent; in the studies checked, under half of the shortfall reflects unresolved V genes, and no reason is known for the rest. For this sample the table gives about 50,000 clones, of which 93% were detected only once. Of the sample, 1.5% to 2% is held by the ten largest clones. The sample comprised PBMCs. The source of these receptors is a woman aged 18-29 years in good health and CMV-seropositive.

This rearrangement joins TRBV7-2 to TRBJ1-2, with TRBD1 matching 7 bases. V shed 5 bases and J 2 bases; nucleotides not matched to a gene: 8. This CDR3 comprises 15 residues. Germline CDR1 SGHTA, CDR2 FQGNSA. CDR3 sequence: CASSPTGVGNYGYTF. CDR3 sequence (DNA): TGTGCCAGCAGCCCAACAGGGGTCGGGAACTATGGCTACACCTTC.

This clone was detected once. This sequence joins TRBV18 and TRBJ2-7; D may be TRBD2 (5 bases). From germline, CDR1 is KGHSH and CDR2 LQKENI. Trimming took 0 bases from V and 2 from J, leaving 17 bases between them. The CDR3 spans 17 residues. The CDR3 DNA is TGTGCCAGCTCACCACCGGAAGGGAGACGGGCCCCCTACGAGCAGTACTTC. Protein product: CASSPPEGRRAPYEQYF. Drawing the rest from reference TRBV18 and TRBJ2-7, the complete variable domain is NAGVMQNPRHLVRRRGQEARLRCSPMKGHSHVYWYRQLPEEGLKFMVYLQKENIIDESGMPKERFSAEFPKEGPSILRIQQVVRGDSAAYFCASSPPEGRRAPYEQYFGPGTRLTVT.

This chain connects TRBV5-1 to TRBJ1-3, with unresolved D. Germline V CDR1 and CDR2: SGHRS, YFSETQ. Deletions cut 0 bases from V and 4 bases from J, with 8 bases between. The CDR3 has 14 amino acids. The CDR3 region is CASSLAESGNTIYF. The CDR3 coding sequence is TGCGCCAGCAGCTTGGCGGAGAGCGGAAACACCATATATTTT.

The chain uses TRBV30 and TRBJ2-1; 10 nucleotides match TRBD2. From germline, CDR1 is GTSNPN and CDR2 SVGIG (reference sequence). The CDR3 sequence is 13 residues long. This CDR3 is CAGGTSAYNEQFF. DNA for the CDR3: TGTGCTGGTGGGACTAGCGCCTACAATGAGCAGTTCTTC.

CDR3 sequence: CASSPGVGYNQPQHF. The CDR3 DNA reads as TGTGCCAGCAGCCCAGGGGTCGGGTACAATCAGCCCCAGCATTTT. The V call is TRBV5-4, the J call TRBJ1-5; a weak D match, TRBD1 (6 bases). The CDR3 is made up of 15 amino acids. From germline, CDR1 is SGHNT and CDR2 YYREEE (reference sequence). Trimming stripped 4 bases from V and 3 bases from J, with 14 bases between.

The rearrangement uses TRBV11-3 and TRBJ2-5; no clear D. The V end lost 0 bases, the J end lost 2 bases, and 19 bases lay between the germline ends. Germline assignment: CDR1 SGHNT and CDR2 YENEEA. The CDR3 sequence is 18 residues long. The CDR3 spells CASSLDGLPHSRQETQYF. In DNA form, the CDR3 reads TGTGCCAGCAGCTTAGATGGGCTCCCTCACAGTCGACAAGAGACCCAGTACTTC.

This chain uses TRBV16 with TRBJ1-6; TRBD1 matches 8 bases. The germline CDR1 and CDR2 sequences are KGHSY and FQNENV. CDR3 length equals 17 residues. Trimming removed 1 base from V and 5 bases from J; junction bases left unmatched: 7. The CDR3 sequence is CASSQFGTGRNNSPLHF. CDR3 nucleotide sequence: TGTGCCAGCAGCCAATTCGGGACAGGTAGAAATAATTCACCCCTCCACTTT.

This rearrangement joins TRBV10-1 to TRBJ1-4; D uncertain. Trimming took off 5 bases at V and 8 bases at J, with 18 bases between the two ends. Germline V gene lookup returns CDR1 WNHNN and CDR2 SYGVQD (reference sequence). The CDR3 loop spans 15 amino acids. The CDR3 region is CASSSGLPPTEKLFF. The CDR3 coding sequence is TGCGCCAGCAGTTCTGGACTCCCTCCCACCGAAAAACTGTTTTTT.

The V and J genes are TRBV6-4 and TRBJ2-3, with TRBD1 identical over 7 bases. CDR1 is MRHNA, CDR2 SNTAGT, per germline. V shed 2 bases and J 2 bases; nucleotides not matched to a gene: 1. The CDR3 sequence is 14 residues long. The CDR3 bases are TGTGCCAGCAGTGACGGGACAGACACAGATACGCAGTATTTT. It yields the protein CASSDGTDTDTQYF.

This sequence joins TRBV13 and TRBJ2-6, with D unresolved. This CDR3 has 15 amino acids. Trimming left V 5 bases short and J 2 bases short, with 10 bases between. The germline gives CDR1 PRHDT, CDR2 FYEKMQ (reference sequence). CDR3 residues: CASSPLQAGANVLTF. The CDR3 DNA is TGTGCCAGCAGCCCTCTTCAGGCTGGGGCCAACGTCCTGACTTTC.

The chain couples TRBV4-3 to TRBJ2-3; 13 bases line up with TRBD2. Germline CDR1 and CDR2: LGHNA and YSLEER. This CDR3 is 19 amino acids long. V shed 3 bases, J shed 0 bases, and the junction held 9 bases outside the gene matches. This CDR3 is CASSQGLAGSGGSTDTQYF. CDR3 bases: TGCGCCAGCAGCCAGGGACTAGCGGGGAGTGGGGGCAGCACAGATACGCAGTATTTT.

This chain joins TRBV7-9 and TRBJ2-1, with 8 bases identical to TRBD2. The V gene's germline CDR1 is SEHNR and CDR2 FQNEAQ (reference sequence). J gave up 8 bases and V 0 bases, and 9 bases lay outside the gene matches. The CDR3 totals 16 residues. The CDR3 DNA is TGTGCCAGCAGCTTAGCTAACGGGGGGGCCAGGGATGAGCAGTTCTTC. As protein: CASSLANGGARDEQFF.

This clone was observed a few times. The chain joins TRBV6-1 to TRBJ1-5; 7 positions match TRBD1. The CDR3 loop spans 14 amino acids. CDR1 MNHNS and CDR2 SASEGT come from the germline V gene. V shed 7 bases, J shed 1 base, and the junction held 4 bases outside the gene matches. CDR3 sequence (DNA): TGTGCCAGCATCCAGACAGGGAGCAATCAGCCCCAGCATTTT. Residues: CASIQTGSNQPQHF.

The chain is built from TRBV30 and TRBJ1-1, with 8 nucleotides matching TRBD1. There are 14 residues in the CDR3. CDR1 is GTSNPN, CDR2 SVGIG, per germline (reference sequence). The ends lost 3 bases at V and 5 bases at J; junction bases unmatched: 8. Here the CDR3 reads CAWRSTGARTEAFF. CDR3 DNA: TGTGCCTGGAGGTCGACAGGGGCGAGGACTGAAGCTTTCTTT.

V gene TRBV2 combines with J gene TRBJ1-2; TRBD1 agrees at 10 bases. This CDR3 spans 15 amino acids. The V and J ends lost 7 bases and 8 bases, in that order; junction bases with no gene match: 13. Germline CDR1 and CDR2: SNHLY and FYNNEI. CDR3 in amino acids: CASITSPGQGSGYTF. The CDR3, as DNA: TGTGCCAGCATCACATCCCCGGGACAGGGGAGCGGCTACACCTTC.

The V gene is TRBV19, the J gene TRBJ2-3; TRBD2 agrees at 12 bases. CDR1 is LNHDA, CDR2 SQIVND, per germline (reference sequence). This CDR3 region has 14 residues. V gave up 5 bases and J gave up 6 bases; unmatched junction bases: 3. The CDR3 nucleotides read TGTGCCAGTAGTGTACTAGCGGGGGGCGATACGCAGTATTTT. Amino acid sequence: CASSVLAGGDTQYF.

The chain links TRBV19 to TRBJ1-4; no definite D call. V lost 6 bases to trimming and J lost 6 bases, with 11 bases between them. CDR1 and CDR2 (germline): LNHDA, SQIVND (reference sequence). The CDR3 sequence is 13 residues long. CDR3 sequence: CASRKTADEKLFF. The CDR3, as DNA: TGTGCCAGTAGAAAAACAGCGGATGAAAAACTGTTTTTT.